A single TCR beta chain is shown here with its context. This clonotype was seen a few times. It lacks a known antigen. Base quality data are lacking; no much larger clone is found one base away. This entry belongs to a study of patients and donors after allogeneic stem cell transplantation (dated by TCRdb to the early 2020s). Library preparation used RT-PCR. For sequencing, a NextSeq 550 was employed. TCRdb handled the public reads itself, with Q25 trimming in fastp and clone calling in MiXCR, and kept productive beta chains. All rows with the same CDR3 protein become a single entry with the most common DNA and genes. In all, the sample holds 200,000 to 250,000 distinct CDR3 sequences, and roughly an eighth of those were seen once. The leading ten clones occupy roughly 11% of the sample. Counted from cysteine to phenylalanine, this CDR3 has 16 amino acids. The CDR3 DNA has 48 bases and is translated from base 1. Between the V and J ends, shortened by 0 bases and 3 bases respectively, the junction contains 17 bases. CDR1 DFQATT and CDR2 SNEGSKA are derived from the germline V gene (reference sequence).

The source material was blood, either unsorted or a sorted T cell fraction (not recorded which). The chain uses TRBV20-1 and TRBJ1-2, with the identity of the D gene unclear. This receptor was identified in a human donor who was either an allogeneic HSCT recipient or a stem cell or donor lymphocyte infusion donor (not recorded which). It is not recorded whose cells these are; they may come from a transplant donor. The CDR3: CSARDGRRERDYGYTF. In nucleotides, the sequence is TGCAGTGCTAGAGATGGTAGGAGGGAAAGGGACTATGGCTACACCTTC.